This TCR beta chain is from a study of shared clonotypes between healthy human individuals. Regarding the study as a whole: Represented genetic and exposure-history diversity was restricted by having few donors.

On this clone: Its antigen is undetermined.

The method was immunoSEQ multiplex PCR; TCRdb's version includes in-frame clones alone and lacks a portion of them. Among about half a million clones listed, roughly 80% were seen once. Healthy adults negative for HIV, lacking recent acute infections or vaccinations, served as donors. All participating donors were Caucasian adults from Nashville, Tennessee. When samples were unsorted, about 90 million PBMCs were used for genomic DNA. CDR3 size: 18 residues. V was shortened by 6 bases and J by 2 bases, with 25 bases between the two germline ends. Per germline, CDR1 KGHSH and CDR2 LQKENI. This chain connects TRBV18 to TRBJ2-5, with no clear D. The sequence was collected from a woman aged 40 to 49 in good health. Some clones in this sample may be carry-over from other donors' samples. Sequenced material: PBMCs. The CDR3 protein is CASSLYPTREGSQETQYF. CDR3 nucleotide sequence: TGTGCCAGCTCCCTCTACCCCACAAGGGAAGGATCACAAGAGACCCAGTACTTC.